These T cell receptor beta chains were read from a single sample in a study of memory CD4+ T cells and cytomegalovirus serostatus. The method was immunoSEQ multiplex PCR; TCRdb's version includes in-frame clones alone and lacks a portion of them. The data hold approximately 47,000 clones, with around 80% observed a single time. Specimen: memory CD4+ T cells from blood. The receptors were gathered from an adult in good health and CMV-seronegative. Both conserved end residues are part of each CDR3. The D gene is left open where the match is weak. Clone size is shown for a subset of rows, as once, few, many or a class of expanded clone.

J,V,size,D,DNA,CDR3
TRBJ2-1,TRBV5-1,-,-,TGCGCCAGCAGCCCCAGTCCAGGTAGCTACAATGAGCAGTTCTTC,CASSPSPGSYNEQFF
TRBJ2-7,TRBV28,-,-,TGTGCCAGCACCCGGCCGGGACTTACCTACGAGCAGTACTTC,CASTRPGLTYEQYF
TRBJ2-1,TRBV5-4,-,TRBD1,TGTGCCAGCAGCAAGAGACAGGGGGCTCTGAATGAGCAGTTCTTC,CASSKRQGALNEQFF
TRBJ2-5,TRBV7-6,-,-,TGTGCCAGCAGCTTGGGAACAGGGACGTGGGAGACCCAGTACTTC,CASSLGTGTWETQYF
TRBJ1-6,TRBV6-6,few,-,TGTGCCAGCACTTCCCCTTCAGGGAGGGAAGATTCACCCCTCCACTTT,CASTSPSGREDSPLHF
TRBJ1-2,TRBV19,few,-,TGTGCCAGTAGTAGACGACGGGACGGGAACTATGGCTACACCTTC,CASSRRRDGNYGYTF
TRBJ1-3,TRBV19,-,-,TGTGCCAGTAGTATCGCCGCCCGGGTCTCTGGAAACACCATATATTTT,CASSIAARVSGNTIYF
TRBJ2-5,TRBV16,-,-,TGTGCCAGCAGCCAAAGGGTTGGGCAGCAAGAGACCCAGTACTTC,CASSQRVGQQETQYF
TRBJ1-6,TRBV7-9,-,-,TGTGCCAGCAGCTTAGGCAGGGATAATTCACCCCTCCACTTT,CASSLGRDNSPLHF
TRBJ1-1,TRBV21-1,-,-,TGTGCCAGCAGCTCCCTCGGAGAGGGAGATTCCCCTGAAGCTTTCTTT,CASSSLGEGDSPEAFF
TRBJ2-2,TRBV6-5,-,-,TGTGCCAGCCGGATGAGGACGGGAAACACCGGGGAGCTGTTTTTT,CASRMRTGNTGELFF
TRBJ1-2,TRBV6-1,-,-,TGTGCCAGCAGCCGGGACACCGCTCTATATGGCTACACCTTC,CASSRDTALYGYTF
TRBJ1-3,TRBV19,-,TRBD1,TGTGCCAGTAGTCCCGGGACAGGAGTCGGAAACACCATATATTTT,CASSPGTGVGNTIYF
TRBJ1-1,TRBV6-5,-,-,TGTGCCAGCAGCCCCCCTTTGAAGAACACTGAAGCTTTCTTT,CASSPPLKNTEAFF
TRBJ1-6,TRBV25-1,-,-,TGTGCCAGCACCCCGAACCCCGACTCACCCCTCCACTTT,CASTPNPDSPLHF
TRBJ2-1,TRBV19,-,-,TGTGCCACCACCCAGGGGAACTCCTACAATGAGCAGTTCTTC,CATTQGNSYNEQFF
TRBJ2-5,TRBV11-2,-,TRBD2,TGTGCCAGCAGCACGACTAGCGGGCTAGAGACCCAGTACTTC,CASSTTSGLETQYF
TRBJ2-1,TRBV6-1,once,-,TGTGCCAGCAGGGACTATCAGACCCGTTCCAATGAGCAGTTCTTC,CASRDYQTRSNEQFF
TRBJ1-2,TRBV4-1,-,TRBD1,TGCGCCAGCAGCCACGACCGCGACAGGGGCAACTATGGCTACACCTTC,CASSHDRDRGNYGYTF
TRBJ2-7,TRBV6-5,-,TRBD1,TGTGCCACAATTAGAGGGGGCGGAAATTACGAGCAGTACTTC,CATIRGGGNYEQYF
TRBJ1-3,TRBV5-1,-,TRBD1,TGCGCCAGCAGCTCTAGGGGGCTTCAGGGTACTGGAAACACCATATATTTT,CASSSRGLQGTGNTIYF
TRBJ2-3,TRBV7-9,-,TRBD2,TGTGCCAGCAGCCGGACTAGCGGGGTGGATACGCAGTATTTT,CASSRTSGVDTQYF
TRBJ1-4,TRBV7-2,-,-,TGTGCCAGCAGCCGGGCGGCCCCGTGGGAGGAAAAACTGTTTTTT,CASSRAAPWEEKLFF
TRBJ2-3,TRBV10-3,once,-,TGTGCCAACCGGGCCGGGAACACAGATACGCAGTATTTT,CANRAGNTDTQYF
TRBJ1-3,TRBV7-3,-,TRBD1,TGTGCCAGCAGCCCTCAAGGGGGCGGGAACACCATATATTTT,CASSPQGGGNTIYF
TRBJ1-5,TRBV28,-,-,TGTGCCAGCAGTTCCCTCCGGGTTCTTAGCAATCAGCCCCAGCATTTT,CASSSLRVLSNQPQHF
TRBJ1-3,TRBV19,few,TRBD1,TGTGCCAGTAGTCCTCAGGGGGACTCTGGAAACACCATATATTTT,CASSPQGDSGNTIYF
TRBJ1-4,TRBV15,-,-,TGTGCCACCAGCAGAGTATCCCTTTCGACGGACAGTCTTAATGAAAAACTGTTTTTT,CATSRVSLSTDSLNEKLFF
TRBJ2-7,TRBV11-3,-,TRBD1,TGTGCCAGCAGCCCTCCGGGACAGCGCTACGAGCAGTACTTC,CASSPPGQRYEQYF
TRBJ2-7,TRBV4-2,-,-,TGTGCCAGCAGCCAAAAAAACCCCTACGAGCAGTACTTC,CASSQKNPYEQYF
TRBJ1-2,TRBV28,-,TRBD1,TGTGCCAGCAGGCCAGGGGGCTACTATGGCTACACCTTC,CASRPGGYYGYTF
TRBJ2-7,TRBV19,once,-,TGTGCCAGTAGCCGCGGGCAGGGGATTCCCTACGAGCAGTACTTC,CASSRGQGIPYEQYF
TRBJ1-2,TRBV18,-,-,TGTGCCAGCTCACCAGCATCAACTAACTATGGCTACACCTTC,CASSPASTNYGYTF
TRBJ1-2,TRBV28,-,-,TGTGCCAGCGAAAGATCCGGGGGGTATTATGGCTACACCTTC,CASERSGGYYGYTF
TRBJ1-1,TRBV6-4,once,-,TGTGCCAGCAGTGAATCCTGGGGGCAACCAGCTTTCTTT,CASSESWGQPAFF
TRBJ2-1,TRBV29-1,once,-,TGCAGCGTTAACCCAGGGAGCTCCTACAATGAGCAGTTCTTC,CSVNPGSSYNEQFF
TRBJ1-1,TRBV11-2,-,TRBD1,TGTGCCAGCAGCACAGGGGTAGGGACTGAAGCTTTCTTT,CASSTGVGTEAFF
TRBJ1-1,TRBV19,-,-,TGTGCCAGTATTCGGGCGGGGCTATGCACTGAAGCTTTCTTT,CASIRAGLCTEAFF
TRBJ1-1,TRBV6-1,-,TRBD1,TGTGCCAGCAGTGTCCACAGGGGGCGCACTGAAGCTTTCTTT,CASSVHRGRTEAFF
TRBJ2-7,TRBV4-3,-,-,TGCGCCAGCAGCCAAACGCGGGGCGGAGAGCAGTACTTC,CASSQTRGGEQYF
TRBJ2-7,TRBV29-1,-,-,TGCAGCGTTGTTACCAGCTCCTACGAGCAGTACTTC,CSVVTSSYEQYF
TRBJ2-1,TRBV11-2,-,-,TGTGCCAGCAGCGGTCACAATGAGCAGTTCTTC,CASSGHNEQFF
TRBJ1-4,TRBV5-4,-,-,TGTGCCAGCAGCTTGGGGCCAGGTAATGAAAAACTGTTTTTT,CASSLGPGNEKLFF
TRBJ1-6,TRBV6-1,-,-,TGTGCCAGCAGATACGGGCGTTTGAATTCACCCCTCCACTTT,CASRYGRLNSPLHF
TRBJ1-5,TRBV4-2,-,-,TGTGCCAGCAGCCAAGATCGGGGGGGGCCCCAGCATTTT,CASSQDRGGPQHF
TRBJ2-6,TRBV4-3,-,-,TGCGCCAGCAGCCAAGAGCCCCCTGGGGGGGCCAACGTCCTGACTTTC,CASSQEPPGGANVLTF
TRBJ2-7,TRBV18,-,-,TGTGCCAGCTCACGGGACAACTACGAGCAGTACTTC,CASSRDNYEQYF
TRBJ2-5,TRBV5-1,-,TRBD1,TGCGCCAGCAGCCGGACAGGGCACCAAGAGACCCAGTACTTC,CASSRTGHQETQYF
TRBJ2-3,TRBV15,-,-,TGTGCCACCAGCAGAGCCAGAAGCACAGATACGCAGTATTTT,CATSRARSTDTQYF
TRBJ1-2,TRBV5-6,-,TRBD1,TGTGCCAGCAACAGGGGGCGCGCCTATGGCTACACCTTC,CASNRGRAYGYTF
TRBJ2-1,TRBV15,-,TRBD1,TGTGCCACCAGCAGAGATACGCCCCACGGGACAGGGGTCCCCAATGAGCAGTTCTTC,CATSRDTPHGTGVPNEQFF
TRBJ2-4,TRBV6-6,-,-,TGTGCCAGCAATCCGACCGGTCCCGAAAACATTCAGTACTTC,CASNPTGPENIQYF
TRBJ1-6,TRBV7-9,-,-,TGTGCCAGCAGCTTCGGGGGGGATAATTCACCCCTCCACTTT,CASSFGGDNSPLHF
TRBJ1-6,TRBV7-9,-,-,TGTGCCAGCAGCTTAGCTATGGGGGATCCTTATAATTCACCCCTCCACTTT,CASSLAMGDPYNSPLHF
TRBJ2-4,TRBV5-4,-,-,TGTGCCAGCAGCTTGGGAGCGTCCAAAAACATTCAGTACTTC,CASSLGASKNIQYF
TRBJ2-5,TRBV19,once,-,TGTGCCAGTAGTATGGGGCAGACACAAGAGACCCAGTACTTC,CASSMGQTQETQYF
TRBJ1-1,TRBV27,few,-,TGTGCCAGCAGTTTCTCGGGGGCAGGCACTGAAGCTTTCTTT,CASSFSGAGTEAFF